This T cell receptor (beta chain) was recovered during a study of long-term antiretroviral therapy in people with HIV. An immunoSEQ assay, version v3.0, was performed at survey level. Sequencing was intended to reach about 40,000-50,000 T-cell genomes per sample. Some clones are missing from TCRdb's copy, which holds only in-frame ones; the method was immunoSEQ multiplex PCR. Among approximately 27,000 clones listed, 90% to 95% were seen once. Study-wide results and limits: Post-ART, diversity grew, though it stayed under transplant donor control levels.

Comment on this clone: Its antigen is not known.

The CDR3 contains 15 residues. The V gene's germline CDR1 is SNHLY and CDR2 FYNNEI. Trimming removed 6 bases at V and 8 bases at J, with 22 bases between. The sequence was obtained from a man between 18 and 35 years old with HIV. Sequenced material: unsorted PBMCs, taken 3.1 years after starting antiretroviral therapy. V is TRBV2 and J is TRBJ1-2, with D possibly matching TRBD1 (6 bases). The CDR3 region is CASRRETGPGQGYTF. In DNA, the CDR3 is TGTGCCAGCAGGAGGGAGACAGGACCGGGGCAAGGCTACACCTTC. The full variable domain, completed using reference TRBV2 and TRBJ1-2, is EPEVTQTPSHQVTQMGQEVILRCVPISNHLYFYWYRQILGQKVEFLVSFYNNEISEKSEIFDDQFSVERPDGSNFTLKIRSTKLEDSAMYFCASRRETGPGQGYTFGSGTRLTVV.